This entry features one TCR beta chain sequence. It has no known antigen specificity. Base qualities were left out, and no much larger clone turns up one base away. The data were obtained in a study of blood T cells in healthy people across ages (dated by TCRdb to 2013 to 2016). In terms of the full investigation: In model experiments, roughly one uniquely barcoded TCR beta cDNA molecule per two T cells was captured by template switching. Using deep sequencing normalized with unique cDNA molecular identifiers, the study measured how TCR beta repertoire diversity changes with age. Four age groups were formed from the donors: young (average approximately 15 years), middle-aged (more than 35), aged (more than 55) and long-lived (roughly 81). To avoid experimental bias, donors of different ages were distributed randomly across sequencing lanes. Two additional independent replicas of 1 million unique cDNA reads from the same blood draw were analyzed for two donors (one aged 18 to 29 and one aged 80 or older). Summary of the overall study and its limitations: The percentage of naive T cells measured by flow cytometry correlated strongly with observed TCR beta diversity. Estimates of total diversity based on one million sequenced T cells were considered lower bounds and underestimates. Because the CMV infection status of the donors was unknown, age-related changes in expanded clonotypes may potentially have been confounded. The long-lived group showed more naive CD4+ T cells, fewer expanded clones and increased TCR diversity than the aged group, suggesting age selection. Since profiling was done on bulk unsorted PBMCs, naive and antigen-experienced compartments could not be conclusively compared. Observed TCR beta diversity per million T cells fell roughly linearly with age, and a significant reduction was already apparent by age around 44.

The protocol used for the library was 5' RACE. This sample was sequenced with an Illumina HiSeq 2500. A second PCR of 7 to 11 cycles was performed with a sample-barcoded 5' primer and a J-beta primer mix. A template-switch 5' adaptor carrying 12 random nucleotides introduced a unique molecular identifier onto each TCR beta cDNA molecule. At least 2.5 million CDR3-containing paired-end reads were obtained from each sample. All of the RNA was converted into first-strand cDNA using the Mint cDNA synthesis kit, with a TRBC-specific oligonucleotide serving as the primer. After uracil-DNA glycosylase treatment, a first 18-cycle PCR used universal primers M1SS and BC2_uni_R on all cDNA. Regarding the original processing steps: For normalization, 1 million high-quality reads were randomly selected from each sample, with every read carrying a distinct molecular identifier. Instead of being binned into consensus sequences, reads with shared molecular identifiers were discarded. MiTCR, set to a Q25 quality threshold and the strictest error-elimination algorithm, was used for CDR3 identification, clonotype clustering and error correction. Lower-bound total TCR beta diversity was estimated with a nonparametric unseen species model using Euler transformation. Starting from the raw public reads, TCRdb applied fastp trimming at Q25, assembled clones with MiXCR and retained in-frame beta chains. Each entry is one CDR3 protein sequence, shown with its most common DNA and genes. TCRdb's processing, not the authors', yielded these V and J calls. The sample profile shows fewer than 1,000,000 distinct CDR3 sequences; roughly 44% of them were found once. The ten biggest clones cover about a fifth of the sample.

The donors were a few dozen Caucasian individuals from Russia, aged roughly 6 to 100 years, who were systemically healthy. About 9.1 milliliters of peripheral blood were collected from each donor into EDTA-treated Vacutainer tubes. PBMCs were isolated by Ficoll-Paque density-gradient centrifugation, with at least 7 million obtained per sample. Trizol reagent was used to extract total RNA from PBMCs, with at least 6 micrograms per sample. For every donor, an aliquot of PBMCs went through flow cytometry to measure the percentages of naive CD45RAhigh/CD27high T cells. From the germline V gene, CDR1 is SGHRS and CDR2 is YFSETQ. Counted from cysteine to phenylalanine, this CDR3 has 14 amino acids. Left in the record is the CDR3 DNA by itself, 42 bases read in frame from the first base. For this chain, trimming is 3 bases at the V end and 8 bases at the J end, and the number of junction bases without a gene match is 5.

The sequence links TRBV5-1 to TRBJ2-1, with 10 bases in between that match TRBD1. The specimen sequenced was blood. The TCR was taken from a man aged 55 to 69 in good health. The CDR3 reads as follows: CASSWTGGLHEQFF. DNA sequence: TGCGCCAGCAGCTGGACAGGGGGATTGCATGAGCAGTTCTTC.